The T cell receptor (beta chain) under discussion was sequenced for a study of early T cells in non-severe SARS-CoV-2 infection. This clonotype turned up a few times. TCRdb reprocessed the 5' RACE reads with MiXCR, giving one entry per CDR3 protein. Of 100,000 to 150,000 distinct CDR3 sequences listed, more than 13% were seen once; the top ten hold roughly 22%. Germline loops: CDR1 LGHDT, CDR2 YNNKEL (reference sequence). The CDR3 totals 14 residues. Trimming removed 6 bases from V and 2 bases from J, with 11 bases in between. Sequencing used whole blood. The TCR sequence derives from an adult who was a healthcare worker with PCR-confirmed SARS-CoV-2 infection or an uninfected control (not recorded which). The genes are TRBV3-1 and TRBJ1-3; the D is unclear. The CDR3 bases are TGTGCCAGCAGTCCAGACACAGCTGGAAACACCATATATTTT. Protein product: CASSPDTAGNTIYF.